Below, 21 T cell receptor beta chains from the same sample are listed, as sequenced in a study of CD8+ T cells in alopecia areata. Extraction and reverse transcription of RNA yielded cDNA as the sequencing template. Method: immunoSEQ multiplex PCR; TCRdb's copy keeps in-frame clones and lacks some. The sample consists of 200,000 to 250,000 clones, less than 65% of them appearing once. Treatment meaning: oral pan-JAK inhibitor, 5-10 mg twice daily. The sequencing here drew on CD4+ T cells sorted from blood, taken at week 4, from a patient treated with tofacitinib. These receptors all come from a human donor with alopecia areata.

The chain carries TRBV4-1 and TRBJ1-1; tentative D call: TRBD1 (6 bases). The ends were cut back, 10 bases at V and 1 base at J, with 13 bases in the middle. The CDR3 is made up of 13 amino acids. In germline, CDR1 is MGHRA, CDR2 YSYEKL. Written as DNA, the CDR3 is TGCGCCACCTCCGGGACACCGAACACTGAAGCTTTCTTT. Encoded protein: CATSGTPNTEAFF.

This clone was recorded once. Sequence at one end of the junction differs from germline and may be a read error. V usage is TRBV10-2 and J usage is TRBJ1-3, with no clear D. Germline V CDR1 and CDR2: WSHSY, SAAADI. There are 13 residues in the CDR3. Written as DNA, the CDR3 is TGCGCCAGCAGTAAGTCCTCTGGAAACACCATATATTTT. Its protein is CASSKSSGNTIYF.

This clone was found a few times. V and J are TRBV11-3 and TRBJ2-1; 8 bases agree with TRBD1. V gave up 6 bases and J gave up 9 bases; unmatched junction bases: 10. This CDR3 has 14 amino acids. Germline values: CDR1 SGHNT, CDR2 YENEEA. The CDR3 protein is CASRTQTGDGEQFF. The CDR3 nucleotides read TGTGCCAGCAGGACCCAGACAGGGGATGGTGAGCAGTTCTTC.

The chain uses TRBV9 and TRBJ2-1; no clear D gene. This CDR3 spans 15 amino acids. Germline-derived CDR1 and CDR2 are SGDLS and YYNGEE. Trimming shortened V by 4 bases and J by 2 bases, and 13 bases separated the two germline ends. This CDR3 is CASSPRLDPYNEQFF. The DNA of the CDR3 is TGTGCCAGCAGCCCCCGGTTGGACCCCTACAATGAGCAGTTCTTC.

This clone turned up a few times. The chain uses TRBV9 and TRBJ1-2, with 8 bases matching TRBD1. After removal of 0 bases from V and 0 bases from J, the junction contained 4 bases not matched to a gene. The germline gives CDR1 SGDLS, CDR2 YYNGEE. This CDR3 contains 16 residues. The CDR3 DNA sequence: TGTGCCAGCAGCGTAGGTGGGACAGGACCTAACTATGGCTACACCTTC. This sequence encodes CASSVGGTGPNYGYTF.

The V gene is TRBV5-1, the J gene TRBJ2-3, with D perhaps assigned TRBD1 or TRBD2 (5 bases each). Between the trimmed V and J ends, which lost 4 bases and 2 bases, there was a span of 14 bases. The germline gives CDR1 SGHRS, CDR2 YFSETQ. This CDR3 is 15 amino acids long. CDR3 in amino acids: CASSRLGENTDTQYF. CDR3 nucleotides: TGCGCCAGCAGCCGTCTGGGGGAGAACACAGATACGCAGTATTTT.

This clone was recorded a few times. This chain links TRBV30 with TRBJ2-1, with TRBD2 matching over 13 bases. Germline trimming cut 5 bases from V and 7 bases from J; bases unmatched to any gene: 2. Germline V CDR1 and CDR2: GTSNPN, SVGIG (reference sequence). The CDR3 is 13 residues long. CDR3 region: CAWQLAGGNEQFF. The CDR3 nucleotides are TGTGCCTGGCAACTAGCGGGGGGGAATGAGCAGTTCTTC.

The chain joins TRBV5-6 to TRBJ1-2; tentative D call: TRBD1 (5 bases). This CDR3 spans 14 amino acids. The germline V and J ends were trimmed by 1 base and 5 bases, with 12 bases remaining between them. Germline V gene lookup returns CDR1 SGHDT and CDR2 YYEEEE. CDR3 DNA: TGTGCCAGCAGCTTGTTGAGGGGTGGGTATGGCTACACCTTC. This translates into CASSLLRGGYGYTF.

The chain links TRBV18 to TRBJ2-5, with 13 bases that match TRBD2. In germline, CDR1 is KGHSH, CDR2 LQKENI. The V gene end was trimmed by 4 bases and the J gene end by 4 bases; junction bases not matched to a gene: 0. The CDR3 totals 14 residues. This CDR3 reads CASSRTSGGETQYF. The CDR3 nucleotides are TGTGCCAGCTCACGGACTAGCGGGGGAGAGACCCAGTACTTC.

This sequence joins TRBV5-1 and TRBJ2-6; TRBD1 aligns across 8 bases. The CDR3 extends over 16 amino acids. Trimming at V came to 8 bases and at J to 3 bases, leaving 10 bases not matched to a gene. The germline CDR1 and CDR2 sequences are SGHRS and YFSETQ. The CDR3, as DNA: TGCGCCAGTACTTCCCAGGGGGCTCGTGGGGCCAACGTCCTGACTTTC. Amino acids: CASTSQGARGANVLTF.

The table lists this clone with a few counts. The chain joins TRBV9 to TRBJ1-2, with D possibly matching TRBD1 (5 bases). V was cut by 0 bases and J by 5 bases, with 11 bases left in between. The CDR3 extends over 14 amino acids. Germline assignment: CDR1 SGDLS and CDR2 YYNGEE. The CDR3 loop reads CASSVVTEGYGYTF. The CDR3 nucleotides are TGTGCCAGCAGCGTAGTGACCGAGGGGTATGGCTACACCTTC.

This clone has a handful of counts. The chain links TRBV10-3 to TRBJ2-3, with unresolved D. CDR3 length equals 13 residues. Germline V gene sequence: CDR1 ENHRY, CDR2 SYGVKD. Trimming stripped 2 bases from V and 2 bases from J, with 5 bases between. CDR3 residues: CAISEELTDTQYF. CDR3 DNA sequence: TGTGCCATCAGTGAGGAACTCACAGATACGCAGTATTTT.

V usage is TRBV7-6 and J usage is TRBJ2-5, with D perhaps matching TRBD2 (7 bases). The V end lost 4 bases, the J end lost 4 bases, and 16 bases lay between the germline ends. CDR1 is SGHVS, CDR2 FNYEAQ, per germline. The CDR3 covers 15 residues. The CDR3 is CASSSRGQRGETQYF. The CDR3 DNA reads as TGTGCCAGCAGCTCCCGCGGACAGCGGGGAGAGACCCAGTACTTC.

This clone was observed a handful of times. The V and J genes are TRBV23-1 and TRBJ1-2; 7 nucleotides match TRBD1. TRBV23-1 is identified as an open reading frame with a role that is uncertain. V lost 8 bases, J lost 7 bases, and 13 bases stayed unmatched. This CDR3 spans 14 amino acids. CDR3 bases: TGCGCCAGCCTCCCGGGACAGCGGTCATGTGGCTACACCTTC. This sequence encodes CASLPGQRSCGYTF.

The J gene is TRBJ2-3, the V gene TRBV11-2; 7 bases line up with TRBD1. J was trimmed by 4 bases and V by 2 bases; bases with no gene match: 3. The germline V gene encodes CDR1 SGHAT and CDR2 FQNNGV. CDR3 length: 14 amino acids. In nucleotides, the CDR3 is TGTGCCAGCAGCTTATTCCAGGGGGCAGATACGCAGTATTTT. Translation: CASSLFQGADTQYF.

The V gene is TRBV7-8, the J gene TRBJ1-5, with TRBD1 as a possible D gene (6 bases). CDR3 length: 15 residues. Deletions cut 5 bases from V and 6 bases from J, with 17 bases between. Germline CDR1 is SGHVS and CDR2 is FQNEAQ. The CDR3 nucleotides are TGTGCCAGCAGCGTTGCGGCGAGGGGGTCTCAGCCCCAGCATTTT. It translates to CASSVAARGSQPQHF.

The sample holds one count of this clone. This rearrangement joins TRBV2 to TRBJ2-7, with 8 bases fitting TRBD2. Trimming cost V 3 bases and J 0 bases; bases outside gene matches: 13. This CDR3 is 18 amino acids long. CDR1 SNHLY and CDR2 FYNNEI come from the germline V gene. The CDR3 DNA reads TGTGCCAGCAGTGAGTTCCCTAGCGGGCTACCTAGCTCCTACGAGCAGTACTTC. Its protein product is CASSEFPSGLPSSYEQYF.

V usage is TRBV29-1 and J usage is TRBJ1-2, with D possibly matching TRBD1 (5 bases). CDR1 is SQVTM, CDR2 ANQGSEA, per germline. This CDR3 is 14 amino acids long. The ends were cut back, 8 bases at V and 0 bases at J, with 16 bases in the middle. The CDR3 region is CSTREGTANYGYTF. The CDR3 nucleotides read TGCAGCACCCGCGAGGGGACGGCTAACTATGGCTACACCTTC.

This chain links TRBV27 with TRBJ2-2, with D uncertain. V was clipped by 6 bases and J by 5 bases, with 13 bases between them. CDR3 length: 14 residues. CDR1 is MNHEY, CDR2 SMNVEV, per germline (reference sequence). The CDR3 loop reads CASRGLATTGELFF. CDR3 nucleotides: TGTGCCAGCAGAGGCTTAGCCACTACCGGGGAGCTGTTTTTT.

This clone was seen a handful of times. The chain employs TRBV2 and TRBJ1-1, with D uncertain. The CDR3 extends over 16 amino acids. The germline V gene has CDR1 SNHLY and CDR2 FYNNEI. Trimming shortened V by 0 bases and J by 7 bases, and 18 bases separated the two germline ends. The CDR3 nucleotides are TGTGCCAGCAGTGAAGCGGCGGCCTCGGGGAAAAATGAAGCTTTCTTT. Protein: CASSEAAASGKNEAFF. Supplemented by reference TRBV2 and TRBJ1-1, the full variable domain reads EPEVTQTPSHQVTQMGQEVILRCVPISNHLYFYWYRQILGQKVEFLVSFYNNEISEKSEIFDDQFSVERPDGSNFTLKIRSTKLEDSAMYFCASSEAAASGKNEAFFGQGTRLTVV.

The chain has TRBV10-3 and TRBJ2-5; D may be TRBD1 (5 bases). The CDR3 spans 12 residues. In germline, CDR1 is ENHRY, CDR2 SYGVKD. With 11 bases removed from V and 2 bases from J, the gap between germline ends came to 12 bases. The CDR3 nucleotides are TGTGCCTCGTCCGACAGACAAGAGACCCAGTACTTC. Its translation is CASSDRQETQYF.